This T cell receptor (beta chain) was observed in a study of T cells after posttransplantation cyclophosphamide. Comments on this clone: Its antigen is not identified.

The repertoire was sequenced with immunoSEQ multiplex PCR; TCRdb's copy has only in-frame clones and lacks some. The table lists 51,000 or so clones, roughly 94% of them singletons. This CDR3 has 16 residues. V shed 2 bases, J shed 0 bases, and the junction held 6 bases outside the gene matches. Per germline, CDR1 LGHNA and CDR2 YNFKEQ. Peripheral blood was collected from the related graft donor on the marrow donation day. Overall study results and limits: Donor-recipient repertoire similarity was low at 1-2 months, rising over year one. Recipient CMV seropositivity and CMV reactivation strongly tracked TRB clonality.

The receptor comes from a woman younger than 45 in good health and a related stem cell transplant donor. J is TRBJ2-7 and V is TRBV4-2; 8 bases match TRBD1. The specimen sequenced was PBMCs. CDR3 in DNA: TGTGCCAGCAGCCAACAAGCCGGGACAGGCTCCTACGAGCAGTACTTC. Encoded protein: CASSQQAGTGSYEQYF.